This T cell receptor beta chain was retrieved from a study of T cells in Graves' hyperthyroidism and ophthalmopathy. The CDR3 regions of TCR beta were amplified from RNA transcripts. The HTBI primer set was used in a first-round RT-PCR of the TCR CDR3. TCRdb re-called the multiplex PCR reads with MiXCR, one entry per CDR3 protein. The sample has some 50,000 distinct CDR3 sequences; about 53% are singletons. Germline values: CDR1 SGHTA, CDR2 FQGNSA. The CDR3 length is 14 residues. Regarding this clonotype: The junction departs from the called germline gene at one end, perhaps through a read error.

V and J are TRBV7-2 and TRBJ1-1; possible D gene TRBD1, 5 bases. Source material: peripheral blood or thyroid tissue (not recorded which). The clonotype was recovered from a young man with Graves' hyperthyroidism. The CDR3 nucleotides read TGTGCCAGCGGCGACAACTCAAGGGGCACTGAGGCTCTCTTT. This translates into CASGDNSRGTEALF. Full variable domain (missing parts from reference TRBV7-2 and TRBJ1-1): GAGVSQSPSNKVTEKGKDVELRCDPISGHTALYWYRQSLGQGLEFLIYFQGNSAPDKSGLPSDRFSAERTGGSVSTLTIQRTQQEDSAVYLCASGDNSRGTEALFGQGTRLTVV.